This TCR beta chain is drawn from a study of T cell changes during pregnancy in multiple sclerosis. Using immunoSEQ multiplex PCR, the repertoire was profiled, and TCRdb retains in-frame clones only, with some absent. The sample holds about 93,000 clones, around 92% seen once. Germline loops: CDR1 SGHRS, CDR2 YFSETQ. This CDR3 comprises 15 residues. V lost 0 bases to trimming and J lost 1 base, with 8 bases between them. The sequence was collected from a female donor with multiple sclerosis, enrolled in a pregnancy study. The sample was peripheral blood, taken after pregnancy. The V call is TRBV5-1, the J call TRBJ1-3, with D possibly matching TRBD1 (5 bases). The CDR3 region has the DNA TGCGCCAGCAGCTTGGAGGGGCTTTCTGGAAACACCATATATTTT. This sequence encodes CASSLEGLSGNTIYF.